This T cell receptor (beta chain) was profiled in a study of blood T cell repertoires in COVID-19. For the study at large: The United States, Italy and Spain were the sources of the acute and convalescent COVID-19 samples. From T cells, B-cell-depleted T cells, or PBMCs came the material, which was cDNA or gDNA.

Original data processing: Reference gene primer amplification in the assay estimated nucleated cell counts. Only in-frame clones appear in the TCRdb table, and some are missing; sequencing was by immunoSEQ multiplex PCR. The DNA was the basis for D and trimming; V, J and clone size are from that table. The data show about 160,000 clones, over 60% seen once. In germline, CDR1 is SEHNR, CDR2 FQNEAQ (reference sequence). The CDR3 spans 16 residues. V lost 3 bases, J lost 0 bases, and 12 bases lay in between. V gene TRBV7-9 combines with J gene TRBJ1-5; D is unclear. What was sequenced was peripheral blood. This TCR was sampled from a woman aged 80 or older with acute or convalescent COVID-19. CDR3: CASSLGDTYSNQPQHF. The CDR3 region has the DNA TGTGCCAGCAGCTTGGGAGACACCTATAGCAATCAGCCCCAGCATTTT. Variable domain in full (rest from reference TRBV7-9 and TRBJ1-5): DTGVSQNPRHKITKRGQNVTFRCDPISEHNRLYWYRQTLGQGPEFLTYFQNEAQLEKSRLLSDRFSAERPKGSFSTLEIQRTEQGDSAMYLCASSLGDTYSNQPQHFGDGTRLSIL.